The table lists the clone carrying this T cell receptor beta chain with a few counts. The antigen is undetermined. The data originate from a study of neurological immune-mediated disorders. cDNA synthesis was performed by 5'RACE with 10-nucleotide random UMIs. TCRdb independently ran MiXCR on the 5' RACE reads; one entry per CDR3 protein. The table records about 50,000 distinct CDR3 sequences, more than 4% of them present only once. Study observations and caveats: The study phylogenetically grouped the repertoires of 18 of 34 multiple sclerosis patients into one related-CDR3 cluster, a possible signature.

The germline V gene encodes CDR1 MDHEN and CDR2 SYDVKM. The CDR3 has 14 residues. V shed 6 bases and J shed 1 base, with 13 bases lying between them. The chain combines TRBV28 with TRBJ2-7, with D possibly being TRBD1 (7 bases). The sequencing sample was made of PBMCs. This TCR came from a man between 50 and 59 years old with multiple sclerosis. The CDR3 reads CASRYAGQSYEQYF. The CDR3 nucleotides read TGTGCCAGCAGGTACGCGGGACAGTCCTACGAGCAGTACTTC. The complete variable domain, with remaining parts taken from reference TRBV28 and TRBJ2-7, reads DVKVTQSSRYLVKRTGEKVFLECVQDMDHENMFWYRQDPGLGLRLIYFSYDVKMKEKGDIPEGYSVSREKKERFSLILESASTNQTSMYLCASRYAGQSYEQYFGPGTRLTVT.